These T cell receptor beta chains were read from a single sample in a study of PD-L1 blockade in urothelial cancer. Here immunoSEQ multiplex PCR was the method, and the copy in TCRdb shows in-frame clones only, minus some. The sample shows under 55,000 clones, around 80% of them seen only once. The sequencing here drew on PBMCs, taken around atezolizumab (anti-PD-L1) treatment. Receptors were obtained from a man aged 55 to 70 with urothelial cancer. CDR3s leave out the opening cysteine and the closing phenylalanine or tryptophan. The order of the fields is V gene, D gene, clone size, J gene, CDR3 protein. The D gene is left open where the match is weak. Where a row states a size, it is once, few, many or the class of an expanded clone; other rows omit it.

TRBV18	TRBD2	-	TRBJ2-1	ASSPAGGFYNEQF
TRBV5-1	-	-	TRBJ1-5	ASSSGAEDNQPQH
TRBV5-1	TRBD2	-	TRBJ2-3	ASSFGTRSTDTQY
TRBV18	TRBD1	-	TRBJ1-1	ASSPYNRGNTEAF
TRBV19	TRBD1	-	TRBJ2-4	ASSVTGLFGIRTGRTKNIQY
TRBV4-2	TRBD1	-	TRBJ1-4	ASSLRDRGEKLF
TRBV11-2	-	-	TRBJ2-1	ASSLGVSGNNEQF
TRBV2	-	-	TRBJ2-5	ASLAGLQETQY
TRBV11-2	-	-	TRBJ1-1	ASSLNRANTEAF
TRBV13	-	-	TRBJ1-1	ASSSFRGDGTEAF
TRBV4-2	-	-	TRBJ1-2	ASSQDPRSYGYT
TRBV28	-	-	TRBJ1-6	ASSLFVSRGNSPLH
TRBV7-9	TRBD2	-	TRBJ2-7	ASSGASGSYNEQY
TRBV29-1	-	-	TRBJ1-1	SVEGRLTLTEAF
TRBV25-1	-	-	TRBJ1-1	ASSGVGNTEAF
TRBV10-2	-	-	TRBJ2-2	ASLQGPGELF
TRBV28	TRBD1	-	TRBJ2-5	ASSYGDSQETQY
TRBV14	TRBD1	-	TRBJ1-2	ASSQDRTGGLRGYT
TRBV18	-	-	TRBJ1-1	ASSPPGHTEAF
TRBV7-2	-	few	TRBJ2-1	ASSSQVRSYNEQF
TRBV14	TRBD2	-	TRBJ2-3	ASSQVRTSGGTDTQY
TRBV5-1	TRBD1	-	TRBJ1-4	ASSLDRGTVNEKLF